What follows are 25 T cell receptor beta chains derived from one specimen sequenced in a study of CD8 T cells in ankylosing spondylitis. A single record per CDR3 protein comes from TCRdb applying MiXCR to the 5' RACE reads. Counted here are about 240,000 distinct CDR3 sequences, approximately 8.4% occurring once; the ten biggest clones make up 4.8%. The specimen sequenced was blood, either unsorted or a sorted T cell fraction (not recorded which). The source of these receptors is a female donor with ankylosing spondylitis or in good health (not recorded which).

There are many counts of this clonotype. The chain combines TRBV7-2 with TRBJ2-3; TRBD1 might be the D (6 bases). The CDR3 runs to 15 residues. Looked up from germline, CDR1 is SGHTA and CDR2 is FQGNSA. V lost 2 bases to trimming and J lost 0 bases, with 9 bases between them. The CDR3 here is CASSLQTGSTDTQYF. DNA of the CDR3: TGTGCCAGCAGCTTACAGACAGGCAGCACAGATACGCAGTATTTT.

This clonotype was picked up many times. This chain links TRBV20-1 with TRBJ1-2; 9 nucleotides line up with TRBD1. The junction had 5 bases not matched to a gene; V was cut back by 6 bases and J by 6 bases. CDR1 and CDR2 from the germline V gene are DFQATT and SNEGSKA (reference sequence). This CDR3 spans 12 amino acids. CDR3 in amino acids: CSAQTGGDGYTF. CDR3 DNA sequence: TGCAGTGCCCAGACAGGGGGAGATGGCTACACCTTC.

This clonotype was seen repeatedly, ten times or more. V usage is TRBV3-1 and J usage is TRBJ2-1; D is uncertain. Trimming took 6 bases from V and 9 from J, leaving 9 bases between them. This CDR3 has 11 amino acids. Germline V gives CDR1 LGHDT, CDR2 YNNKEL (reference sequence). CDR3 coding DNA: TGTGCCAGCAGAGGATATGCTGAGCAGTTCTTC. Protein: CASRGYAEQFF.

This clonotype appeared many times. This chain connects TRBV2 to TRBJ1-1; a weak D match, TRBD1 (5 bases). This CDR3 spans 14 amino acids. V gave up 7 bases and J gave up 6 bases, with 18 bases separating them. The germline V gene encodes CDR1 SNHLY and CDR2 FYNNEI. The CDR3, as DNA: TGTGCCAGCACGACACGGACAAGAGAAGCTGAAGCTTTCTTT. It specifies CASTTRTREAEAFF.

This clonotype was picked up many times. The rearrangement uses TRBV9 and TRBJ1-3, with D unclear. There are 16 residues in the CDR3. Germline CDR1 SGDLS, CDR2 YYNGEE. Deletions cut 4 bases from V and 0 bases from J, with 14 bases between. The CDR3 sequence is CASSKTHGDSGNTIYF. DNA for the CDR3: TGTGCCAGCAGCAAAACCCACGGGGACTCTGGAAACACCATATATTTT.

This clonotype was seen ten or more times. This rearrangement joins TRBV20-1 to TRBJ2-1; 7 bases are shared with TRBD2. Germline V lookup: CDR1 DFQATT, CDR2 SNEGSKA (reference sequence). The trim removed 6 bases at V and 9 bases at J, leaving 11 bases unmatched. This CDR3 is 13 amino acids long. The CDR3 loop reads CSAIREGRVEQFF. CDR3 coding DNA: TGCAGTGCCATTAGGGAGGGTAGAGTTGAGCAGTTCTTC.

This clonotype was recorded many times. Mismatch with germline at one junction end may stem from a read error. V is TRBV20-1 and J is TRBJ2-1, with 9 bases fitting TRBD2. Germline V lookup: CDR1 DFQATT, CDR2 SNEGSKA (reference sequence). The CDR3 contains 13 residues. As DNA, the CDR3 is TGCAGTGCTAGAGGCGGCGGGAGGGCCCATTTGGGGTTC. Its translation is CSARGGGRAHLGF.

This clonotype appeared many times. The chain combines TRBV20-1 with TRBJ2-7; 9 bases agree with TRBD2. CDR1 DFQATT and CDR2 SNEGSKA come from the germline V gene (reference sequence). The trim removed 0 bases at V and 4 bases at J, leaving 4 bases unmatched. The CDR3 sequence is 14 residues long. CDR3 protein: CSARDRAGGYEQYF. The DNA for the CDR3 is TGCAGTGCTAGAGATCGGGCGGGGGGGTACGAGCAGTACTTC.

This clonotype showed up many times. The chain combines TRBV11-2 with TRBJ2-7; tentatively, D is TRBD2 (7 bases). Between the trimmed V and J ends, which lost 5 bases and 2 bases, there was a span of 16 bases. Germline values: CDR1 SGHAT, CDR2 FQNNGV. The CDR3 is 15 residues long. CDR3 coding DNA: TGTGCCAGCAGCCGGGGCCTGGGGGGGCCCTACGAGCAGTACTTC. It specifies CASSRGLGGPYEQYF.

This clonotype came up many times. V and J are TRBV12-3 or TRBV12-4 and TRBJ2-1; maybe TRBD2 (5 bases). The CDR3 is made up of 15 amino acids. CDR3 amino acids: CAPAEPWKVRNEQFF. As DNA, the CDR3 is TGTGCACCAGCGGAACCCTGGAAGGTACGGAATGAGCAGTTCTTC.

This clonotype was seen at least ten times. The chain is built from TRBV7-2 and TRBJ1-2, with D possibly being TRBD1 (6 bases). Trimming stripped 2 bases from V and 2 bases from J, with 12 bases between. Germline V gene data show CDR1 as SGHTA and CDR2 as FQGNSA. CDR3 length: 15 residues. The CDR3 here is CASSLNREFNYGYTF. The CDR3 nucleotides are TGTGCCAGCAGCTTAAACAGGGAGTTCAACTATGGCTACACCTTC.

The table lists this clonotype with many counts. The rearrangement joins TRBV12-3 or TRBV12-4 to TRBJ2-3; D possibly corresponds to TRBD1 (6 bases). Trimming removed 8 bases at V and 6 bases at J, with 18 bases between. CDR3 length equals 14 residues. The CDR3 spells CASGKTGNVDTQYF. CDR3 bases: TGTGCCAGCGGAAAAACAGGGAATGTGGATACGCAGTATTTT.

This clonotype has ten or more counts. The rearrangement uses TRBV7-8 and TRBJ1-1; 7 nucleotides match TRBD1. V was clipped by 5 bases and J by 8 bases; unmatched bases: 5. The CDR3 contains 12 residues. Germline lookup yields CDR1 SGHVS and CDR2 FQNEAQ. The DNA for the CDR3 is TGTGCCAGCAGCCCCTCGACAGGGGAAGCTTTCTTT. Its protein is CASSPSTGEAFF.

This clonotype has at least ten counts. J is TRBJ1-5 and V is TRBV27; D remains unclear. In germline, CDR1 is MNHEY, CDR2 SMNVEV (reference sequence). V dropped 8 bases and J dropped 9 bases, with 8 bases sitting between them. This CDR3 region has 10 residues. In nucleotides, the CDR3 is TGTGCCAGCGGGAACGGGCCCCAGCATTTT. Encoded protein: CASGNGPQHF.

V gene TRBV15 combines with J gene TRBJ2-5; TRBD1 matches at 7 bases. CDR3 length equals 15 residues. The V gene end was trimmed by 0 bases and the J gene end by 11 bases; junction bases not matched to a gene: 12. Germline values: CDR1 LNHNV, CDR2 YYDKDF (reference sequence). CDR3 bases: TGTGCCACCAGCAGAGAGGGACAGCTCACTATTACTCAGTACTTC. Encoded protein: CATSREGQLTITQYF. Combining the CDR3 with reference TRBV15 and TRBJ2-5 gives the whole variable domain DAMVIQNPRYQVTQFGKPVTLSCSQTLNHNVMYWYQQKSSQAPKLLFHYYDKDFNNEADTPDNFQSRRPNTSFCFLDIRSPGLGDTAMYLCATSREGQLTITQYFGPGTRLLVL.

This clonotype was picked up many times. The chain employs TRBV3-1 and TRBJ1-2; D not certain. The CDR3 contains 13 residues. CDR1 is LGHDT and CDR2 is YNNKEL in the germline V gene (reference sequence). Trimming removed 0 bases from V and 4 bases from J, with 6 bases in between. CDR3 nucleotide sequence: TGTGCCAGCAGCCAAGACGGGATCTATGGCTACACCTTC. Translation gives CASSQDGIYGYTF.

This clonotype showed up just once. Being one base from a much bigger clone, this may be a read error. The rearrangement uses TRBV7-2 and TRBJ2-7; the match to TRBD2 covers 9 bases. With V trimmed by 1 base and J by 0 bases, 4 bases remained unmatched. The CDR3 consists of 16 residues. Germline CDR1 is SGHTA and CDR2 is FQGNSA. This CDR3 is CTSSLVDSGSSYEQYF. The CDR3 DNA sequence: TGTACCAGCAGCTTAGTGGATAGCGGGAGCTCCTACGAGCAGTACTTC.

At least ten counts were recorded for this clonotype. The chain employs TRBV10-3 and TRBJ2-5; D unclear. Per the germline V gene, CDR1 is ENHRY and CDR2 is SYGVKD. V lost 5 bases to trimming and J lost 0 bases, with 10 bases between them. This CDR3 region has 14 residues. The CDR3 DNA reads TGTGCCATCAGTCAAGGTAGAGACCAAGAGACCCAGTACTTC. This encodes CAISQGRDQETQYF.

This clonotype came up many times. V and J are TRBV12-3 or TRBV12-4 and TRBJ1-5; 8 nucleotides agree with TRBD1. V was pared by 3 bases and J by 3 bases, with 4 bases of the junction left unmatched. The CDR3 extends over 15 amino acids. CDR3 residues: CASSLLGQVNQPQHF. DNA of the CDR3: TGTGCCAGCAGTTTGTTGGGACAGGTCAATCAGCCCCAGCATTTT.

The rearrangement joins TRBV7-9 to TRBJ2-1; either TRBD1 or TRBD2 may supply D (6 bases each). V was trimmed by 4 bases and J by 4 bases, leaving 14 bases between them. Germline V gene sequence: CDR1 SEHNR, CDR2 FQNEAQ (reference sequence). The CDR3 is 15 residues long. The CDR3 DNA sequence: TGTGCCAGCAGCTCCGGGGGCCCAAAATACAATGAGCAGTTCTTC. Amino acids: CASSSGGPKYNEQFF.

The sample holds many counts of this clonotype. This chain connects TRBV4-1 to TRBJ1-1; D perhaps matches TRBD1 (5 bases). From germline, CDR1 is MGHRA and CDR2 YSYEKL. The CDR3 has 15 residues. Trimming removed 5 bases at V and 1 base at J, with 14 bases between. In DNA form, the CDR3 reads TGCGCCAGCAGCTACCTTGGGACGGCGAACACTGAAGCTTTCTTT. Translating it yields CASSYLGTANTEAFF.

This clonotype was picked up many times. The chain links TRBV12-5 to TRBJ2-7, with 9 nucleotides matching TRBD1. Trimming removed 7 bases from V and 2 bases from J; junction bases left unmatched: 6. The CDR3 has 14 residues. CDR1 LGHNT and CDR2 FRNRAP come from the germline V gene. The CDR3 loop reads CASAPGTGPYEQYF. CDR3 bases: TGTGCTAGTGCCCCCGGGACAGGGCCCTACGAGCAGTACTTC.

Worth noting for this clonotype: The junction differs from germline at one of its ends, possibly a read error. The chain combines TRBV7-2 with TRBJ2-1; TRBD2 agrees at 8 bases. CDR1 SGHTA and CDR2 FQGNSA come from the germline V gene. The CDR3 runs 17 residues. The CDR3 DNA sequence: TGTGCCAGCACCTTAATTAGGGCGGGAGGCCTCTACAATGAGCAGTTCTTC. As protein: CASTLIRAGGLYNEQFF.

This clonotype was found many times. J is TRBJ1-3 and V is TRBV10-3; the D gene is possibly TRBD1 (6 bases). The germline V and J ends were trimmed by 0 bases and 3 bases, with 15 bases remaining between them. CDR1 is ENHRY and CDR2 is SYGVKD in the germline V gene. The CDR3 loop spans 17 amino acids. CDR3 nucleotide sequence: TGTGCCATCAGTGAGTCGACGGGCAGGGGAGGTGGAAACACCATATATTTT. Encoded protein: CAISESTGRGGGNTIYF.

This clonotype appeared many times. The chain uses TRBV12-3 or TRBV12-4 and TRBJ1-1; 9 bases map to TRBD1. V trimming: 6 bases; J trimming: 0 bases; junction bases outside the gene matches: 11. This CDR3 region has 17 residues. CDR3 loop: CASSPGQGPSLNTEAFF. CDR3 nucleotides: TGTGCCAGCAGCCCCGGACAGGGGCCGTCCTTGAACACTGAAGCTTTCTTT.